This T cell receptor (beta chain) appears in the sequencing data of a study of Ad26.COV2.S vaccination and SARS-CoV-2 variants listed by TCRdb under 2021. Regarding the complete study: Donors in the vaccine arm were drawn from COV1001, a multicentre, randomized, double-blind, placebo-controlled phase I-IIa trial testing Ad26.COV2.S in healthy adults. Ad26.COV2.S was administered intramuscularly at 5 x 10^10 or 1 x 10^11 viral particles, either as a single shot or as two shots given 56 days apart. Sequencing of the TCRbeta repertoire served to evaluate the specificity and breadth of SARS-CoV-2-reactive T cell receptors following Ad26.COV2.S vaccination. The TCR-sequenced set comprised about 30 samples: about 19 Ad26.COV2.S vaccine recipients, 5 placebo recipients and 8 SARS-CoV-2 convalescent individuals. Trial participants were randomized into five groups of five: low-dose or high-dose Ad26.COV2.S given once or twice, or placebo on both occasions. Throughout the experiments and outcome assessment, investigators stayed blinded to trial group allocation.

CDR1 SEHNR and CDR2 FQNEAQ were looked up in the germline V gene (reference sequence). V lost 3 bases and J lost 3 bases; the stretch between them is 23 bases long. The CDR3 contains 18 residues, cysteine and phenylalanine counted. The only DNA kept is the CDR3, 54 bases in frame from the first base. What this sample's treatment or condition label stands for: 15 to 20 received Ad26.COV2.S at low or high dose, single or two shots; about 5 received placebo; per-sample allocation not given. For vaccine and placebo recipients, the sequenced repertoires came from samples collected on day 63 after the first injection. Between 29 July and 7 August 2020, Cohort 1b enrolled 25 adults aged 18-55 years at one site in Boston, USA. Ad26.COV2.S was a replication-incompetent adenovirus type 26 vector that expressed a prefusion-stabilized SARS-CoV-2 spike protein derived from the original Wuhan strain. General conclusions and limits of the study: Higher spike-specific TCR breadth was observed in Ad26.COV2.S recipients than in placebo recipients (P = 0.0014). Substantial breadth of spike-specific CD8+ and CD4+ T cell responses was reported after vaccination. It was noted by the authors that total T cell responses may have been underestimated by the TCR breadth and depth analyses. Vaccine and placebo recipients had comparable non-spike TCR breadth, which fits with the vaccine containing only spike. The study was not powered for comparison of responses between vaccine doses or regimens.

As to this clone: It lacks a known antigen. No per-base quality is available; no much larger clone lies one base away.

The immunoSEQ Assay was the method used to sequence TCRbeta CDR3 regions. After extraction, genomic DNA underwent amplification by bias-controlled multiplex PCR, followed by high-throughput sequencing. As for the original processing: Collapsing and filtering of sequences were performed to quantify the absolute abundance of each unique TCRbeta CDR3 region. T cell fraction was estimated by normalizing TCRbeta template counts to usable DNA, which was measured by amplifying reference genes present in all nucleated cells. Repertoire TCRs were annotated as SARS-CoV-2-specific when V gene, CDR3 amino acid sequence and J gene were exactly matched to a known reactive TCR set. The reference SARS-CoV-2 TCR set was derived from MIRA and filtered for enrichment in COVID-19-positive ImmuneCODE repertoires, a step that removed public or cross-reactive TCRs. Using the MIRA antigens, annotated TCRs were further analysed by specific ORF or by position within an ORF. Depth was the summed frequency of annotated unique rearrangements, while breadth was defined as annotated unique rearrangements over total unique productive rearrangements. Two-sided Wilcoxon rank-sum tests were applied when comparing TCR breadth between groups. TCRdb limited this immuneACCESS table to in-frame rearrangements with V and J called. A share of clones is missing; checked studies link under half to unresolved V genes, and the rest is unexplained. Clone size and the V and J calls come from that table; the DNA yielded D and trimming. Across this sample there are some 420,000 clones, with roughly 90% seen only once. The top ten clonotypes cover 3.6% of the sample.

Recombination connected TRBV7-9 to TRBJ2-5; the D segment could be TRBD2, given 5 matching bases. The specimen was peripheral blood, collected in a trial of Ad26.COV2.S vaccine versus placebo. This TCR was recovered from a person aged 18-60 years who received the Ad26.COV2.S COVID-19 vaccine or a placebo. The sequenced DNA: TGTGCCAGCAGCTTCATACGACTATCCGGGCTCCGGGAAGAGACCCAGTACTTC. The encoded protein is CASSFIRLSGLREETQYF.